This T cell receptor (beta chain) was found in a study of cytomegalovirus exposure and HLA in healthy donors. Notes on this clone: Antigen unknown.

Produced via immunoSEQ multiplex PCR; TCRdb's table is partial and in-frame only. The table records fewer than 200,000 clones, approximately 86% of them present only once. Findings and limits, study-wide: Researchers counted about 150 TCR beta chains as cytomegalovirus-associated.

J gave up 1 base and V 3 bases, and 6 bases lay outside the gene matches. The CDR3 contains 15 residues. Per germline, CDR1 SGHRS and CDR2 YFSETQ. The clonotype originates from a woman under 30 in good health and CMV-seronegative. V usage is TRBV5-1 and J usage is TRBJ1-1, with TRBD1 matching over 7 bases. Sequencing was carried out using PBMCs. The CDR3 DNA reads TGCGCCAGCAGCTGGAGACAGGGAGAGAACACTGAAGCTTTCTTT. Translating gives CASSWRQGENTEAFF.